These 27 T cell receptor beta chains share one sample of origin, sequenced in a study of beta chain features in type 1 diabetes (dated 2018 in TCRdb). Study-wide findings and limitations: Type 1 diabetes patients showed a moderate but significant shortening of TCRB CDR3 length in all four CD4+ subsets.

The method behind the library was the immunoSEQ multiplex PCR assay. The entire isolated RNA was reverse transcribed using the High Capacity cDNA Reverse Transcription Kit, and thus expressed TCRB transcripts were sequenced. The source is immuneACCESS, and TCRdb retained only in-frame sequences with V and J called. Part of the clones is not carried over; for the studies checked, unresolved V genes explain less than half of this, and the remainder is unexplained. This sample holds a few hundred thousand clones; approximately 14% were observed only once. The ten largest clones capture 0.017% of the sample. Their antigens are not known. The sample comprised naive CD4+ T cells from blood. The sample's cell subset or site label is to be understood as: true naive CD4+ T cells. The receptor set was obtained from a man aged 25 to 40 with type 1 diabetes.

V gene TRBV28 combines with J gene TRBJ2-2; 7 bases line up with TRBD1. The V and J ends lost 4 bases and 8 bases, in that order; junction bases with no gene match: 13. CDR3 length equals 16 residues. Germline CDR1 MDHEN, CDR2 SYDVKM. The CDR3 protein is CASSSARQGGSGELFF. The CDR3 DNA reads TGTGCCAGCAGTTCTGCTCGACAGGGCGGGTCAGGGGAGCTGTTTTTT.

This clone was detected a few times. The chain couples TRBV12-5 to TRBJ1-2; D is uncertain. With 0 bases removed from V and 8 bases from J, the gap between germline ends came to 7 bases. Germline CDR1 and CDR2: LGHNT and FRNRAP. The CDR3 spans 12 residues. The CDR3 nucleotides read TGTGCTAGTGGTTTGGTACGCGGAGGCTACACCTTC. Protein product: CASGLVRGGYTF.

This chain uses TRBV5-4 with TRBJ2-7; 8 bases fit TRBD2. The V gene end was trimmed by 4 bases and the J gene end by 6 bases; junction bases not matched to a gene: 9. CDR1 and CDR2 (germline): SGHNT, YYREEE (reference sequence). The CDR3 sequence is 14 residues long. The CDR3 is CASSKGTRVGEQYF. The CDR3 DNA reads as TGTGCCAGCAGCAAAGGGACTAGGGTCGGCGAGCAGTACTTC.

J is TRBJ1-3 and V is TRBV30; a weak D match, TRBD1 (5 bases). Trimming removed 4 bases from V and 0 bases from J, with 16 bases in between. In germline, CDR1 is GTSNPN, CDR2 SVGIG (reference sequence). This CDR3 is built from 16 residues. The CDR3 bases are TGTGCCTGGACGTTTGGGGGGGACTCCTCTGGAAACACCATATATTTT. Amino acids: CAWTFGGDSSGNTIYF.

This clone was seen a handful of times. The sample holds other DNA sequences that translate to the same CDR3. The chain couples TRBV7-9 to TRBJ2-3, with D possibly TRBD2 on 6 matching bases. V shed 5 bases and J shed 0 bases, with 9 bases lying between them. Germline V CDR1 and CDR2: SEHNR, FQNEAQ (reference sequence). The length of the CDR3 is 14 residues. In DNA, the CDR3 is TGTGCCAGCAGCACCAGCGGGAGCACAGATACGCAGTATTTT. It is translated as CASSTSGSTDTQYF.

The J gene is TRBJ1-3, the V gene TRBV9, with D unclear. Trimming pared 4 bases from V and 4 bases from J, leaving 15 bases between. Germline CDR1 and CDR2: SGDLS and YYNGEE. CDR3 length: 15 residues. CDR3: CASSMNQIAGNTIYF. The CDR3 DNA is TGTGCCAGCAGCATGAATCAGATAGCGGGAAACACCATATATTTT.

This chain joins TRBV6-1 and TRBJ1-5; TRBD1 is a possible D gene (6 bases). Looked up from germline, CDR1 is MNHNS and CDR2 is SASEGT. V was shortened by 4 bases and J by 6 bases, with 16 bases between the two germline ends. CDR3 length equals 15 residues. CDR3 residues: CASSVMVRGTQPQHF. CDR3 in DNA: TGTGCCAGCAGTGTAATGGTGAGGGGGACTCAGCCCCAGCATTTT.

The CDR3 here is CASGRSSYEQYF. For the CDR3, the DNA is TGTGCCAGCGGGAGGAGCTCCTACGAGCAGTACTTC. The V gene is TRBV28, the J gene TRBJ2-7; possible D gene TRBD2, 6 bases. The CDR3 has 12 amino acids. V dropped 8 bases and J dropped 0 bases, with 8 bases sitting between them. Per germline, CDR1 MDHEN and CDR2 SYDVKM.

There are a few counts of this clone. The chain uses TRBV28 and TRBJ1-4; tentative D call: TRBD1 (5 bases). Germline CDR1 MDHEN, CDR2 SYDVKM. The ends were cut back, 6 bases at V and 5 bases at J, with 10 bases in the middle. This CDR3 is built from 13 residues. CDR3 DNA: TGTGCCAGCAGCCAGGGAGGGAATGAAAAACTGTTTTTT. Protein sequence: CASSQGGNEKLFF.

The chain is built from TRBV7-8 and TRBJ2-1; 10 bases map to TRBD2. This CDR3 has 16 amino acids. Germline CDR1 is SGHVS and CDR2 is FQNEAQ. Losses at the gene ends were 2 bases for V and 2 bases for J; bases not matched to a gene: 3. CDR3 sequence reads: CASSLKGLAAYNEQFF. CDR3 DNA sequence: TGTGCCAGCAGCTTAAAAGGACTAGCGGCCTACAATGAGCAGTTCTTC.

The chain couples TRBV29-1 to TRBJ1-1, with D maybe TRBD1 (5 bases). The CDR3 totals 13 residues. Germline lookup yields CDR1 SQVTM and CDR2 ANQGSEA. V lost 7 bases, J lost 0 bases, and 12 bases lay in between. The chain's CDR3 is CSALGLMNTEAFF. The CDR3 DNA follows: TGCAGCGCCCTGGGACTGATGAACACTGAAGCTTTCTTT.

This chain links TRBV9 with TRBJ2-7; D call uncertain. CDR1 and CDR2 from the germline V gene are SGDLS and YYNGEE. CDR3 length: 13 residues. V was trimmed by 6 bases and J by 3 bases, leaving 13 bases between them. The CDR3 coding sequence is TGTGCCAGCACCCTGACTGGTCGCTACGAGCAGTACTTC. Residues: CASTLTGRYEQYF.

This rearrangement joins TRBV4-2 to TRBJ1-5, with unresolved D. The V and J ends lost 4 bases and 3 bases respectively, with 7 bases between them. Germline V gene sequence: CDR1 LGHNA, CDR2 YNFKEQ. This CDR3 is 13 amino acids long. The CDR3 is CASSPGVNQPQHF. The CDR3 bases are TGTGCCAGCAGCCCGGGAGTCAATCAGCCCCAGCATTTT.

This rearrangement joins TRBV7-3 to TRBJ2-1; 8 bases line up with TRBD1. After removal of 2 bases from V and 4 bases from J, the junction contained 7 bases not matched to a gene. Germline CDR1 is SGHTA and CDR2 is FQGTGA. This CDR3 contains 16 residues. The CDR3 here is CASSLQGAVGYNEQFF. DNA for the CDR3: TGTGCCAGCAGCTTACAGGGGGCGGTTGGTTACAATGAGCAGTTCTTC. Looking up the rest from reference TRBV7-3 and TRBJ2-1 gives the full variable domain: GAGVSQTPSNKVTEKGKYVELRCDPISGHTALYWYRQSLGQGPEFLIYFQGTGAADDSGLPNDRFFAVRPEGSVSTLKIQRTERGDSAVYLCASSLQGAVGYNEQFFGPGTRLTVL.

This clone appeared a few times. J is TRBJ2-7 and V is TRBV28; 12 bases line up with TRBD1. CDR1 is MDHEN and CDR2 is SYDVKM in the germline V gene. CDR3 size: 15 residues. V dropped 4 bases and J dropped 7; count of bases not matched to a gene: 8. The CDR3 is CASSSSGQGASEQYF. CDR3 nucleotides: TGTGCCAGCAGTTCCTCGGGACAGGGGGCTTCAGAGCAGTACTTC.

The chain links TRBV27 to TRBJ2-3; D perhaps matches TRBD2 (6 bases). Trimming stripped 0 bases from V and 0 bases from J, with 13 bases between. There are 17 residues in the CDR3. CDR1 is MNHEY, CDR2 SMNVEV, per germline (reference sequence). The CDR3 loop reads CASSLSGRWASTDTQYF. DNA for the CDR3: TGTGCCAGCAGTTTATCGGGGAGGTGGGCTAGCACAGATACGCAGTATTTT.

This clone occurred a few times. The chain employs TRBV9 and TRBJ2-2; 11 nucleotides match TRBD2. The V and J ends lost 2 bases and 6 bases, in that order; junction bases with no gene match: 3. The V gene's germline CDR1 is SGDLS and CDR2 YYNGEE. The CDR3 consists of 15 residues. The CDR3 DNA reads TGTGCCAGCAGCGTTAGCGGGAGGGCCTCCGGGGAGCTGTTTTTT. This codes for CASSVSGRASGELFF. Based on the CDR3 plus reference TRBV9 and TRBJ2-2, the full variable domain is DSGVTQTPKHLITATGQRVTLRCSPRSGDLSVYWYQQSLDQGLQFLIQYYNGEERAKGNILERFSAQQFPDLHSELNLSSLELGDSALYFCASSVSGRASGELFFGEGSRLTVL.

Only a few counts were recorded for this clone. The sample has other DNA sequences that encode this CDR3 too. V usage is TRBV27 and J usage is TRBJ1-1; the D gene is possibly TRBD1 (5 bases). V shed 3 bases and J shed 1 base, with 9 bases lying between them. Germline CDR1 and CDR2: MNHEY and SMNVEV (reference sequence). The CDR3 loop spans 14 amino acids. CDR3 sequence (DNA): TGTGCCAGCAGTTTTGGGCAGGGGAACACTGAAGCTTTCTTT. The encoded protein is CASSFGQGNTEAFF.

This clone has more than one count but fewer than ten. V is TRBV28 and J is TRBJ2-1; 9 nucleotides line up with TRBD2. CDR1 is MDHEN and CDR2 is SYDVKM in the germline V gene. This CDR3 has 13 residues. Trimming took 10 bases from V and 4 from J; bases not matched to a gene: 5. The chain's CDR3 is CAIMTSGYNEQFF. Here the CDR3 DNA reads TGTGCCATCATGACTAGCGGTTACAATGAGCAGTTCTTC.

The V gene is TRBV7-2, the J gene TRBJ2-7; 8 bases match TRBD1. The V segment lost 4 bases and the J segment 3 bases; nucleotides outside the gene matches: 5. The CDR3 consists of 14 residues. CDR1 is SGHTA and CDR2 is FQGNSA in the germline V gene. The CDR3 DNA sequence: TGTGCCAGCAGCTCCGGACAGGGCGACTACGAGCAGTACTTC. Residues: CASSSGQGDYEQYF. The whole variable domain, filled in from reference TRBV7-2 and TRBJ2-7, reads GAGVSQSPSNKVTEKGKDVELRCDPISGHTALYWYRQSLGQGLEFLIYFQGNSAPDKSGLPSDRFSAERTGGSVSTLTIQRTQQEDSAVYLCASSSGQGDYEQYFGPGTRLTVT.

This chain links TRBV5-4 with TRBJ2-5; D not resolved. Trimming took off 5 bases at V and 1 base at J, with 12 bases between the two ends. The germline CDR1 and CDR2 sequences are SGHNT and YYREEE (reference sequence). The CDR3 has 14 residues. For the CDR3, the DNA is TGTGCCAGCAGTCTAGAGAGGTCCCAAGAGACCCAGTACTTC. Its translation: CASSLERSQETQYF.

The chain recombines TRBV18 with TRBJ2-7; D ambiguous. This CDR3 comprises 13 residues. Trimming stripped 2 bases from V and 5 bases from J, with 10 bases between. Germline-derived CDR1 and CDR2 are KGHSH and LQKENI. The CDR3: CASSPNPRNEQYF. The CDR3 coding sequence is TGTGCCAGCTCACCAAATCCCAGAAACGAGCAGTACTTC.

The chain has TRBV4-3 and TRBJ2-6, with 7 bases that match TRBD1. V was pared by 0 bases and J by 0 bases, with 11 bases of the junction left unmatched. CDR1 and CDR2 (germline): LGHNA, YSLEER. The CDR3 spans 20 residues. This CDR3 is CASSQETPGQITSGANVLTF. The DNA of the CDR3 is TGCGCCAGCAGCCAAGAGACTCCGGGACAGATAACCTCTGGGGCCAACGTCCTGACTTTC.

This clone was found a few times. The gene calls are TRBV7-2 and TRBJ2-1; 7 nucleotides agree with TRBD2. Unmatched junction bases numbered 14, after V lost 5 bases and J lost 7 bases. Germline-derived CDR1 and CDR2 are SGHTA and FQGNSA. The CDR3 has 16 amino acids. CDR3 nucleotide sequence: TGTGCCAGCAGCCAAACCAGAGGCGGGAGTGGTAATGAGCAGTTCTTC. It specifies CASSQTRGGSGNEQFF.

The chain combines TRBV15 with TRBJ2-7; tentatively, D is TRBD2 (6 bases). CDR1 and CDR2 from the germline V gene are LNHNV and YYDKDF (reference sequence). Trimming shortened V by 1 base and J by 0 bases, and 10 bases separated the two germline ends. The length of the CDR3 is 15 residues. The CDR3 DNA is TGTGCCACCAGCAGAGCGAGGACTAACTCCTACGAGCAGTACTTC. Translation: CATSRARTNSYEQYF.

The table lists this clone with a few counts. The chain employs TRBV11-1 and TRBJ2-7; TRBD2 matches at 11 bases. Germline-derived CDR1 and CDR2 are SGHAT and FQDESV (reference sequence). The V gene end was trimmed by 5 bases and the J gene end by 1 base; junction bases not matched to a gene: 4. CDR3 length: 15 residues. As DNA, the CDR3 is TGTGCCAGCAGCCCGGGACTAGCGGCTTCCTACGAGCAGTACTTC. Amino acid sequence: CASSPGLAASYEQYF.

This rearrangement joins TRBV5-1 to TRBJ2-1, with TRBD1 matching over 8 bases. Germline V gene lookup returns CDR1 SGHRS and CDR2 YFSETQ. V lost 2 bases and J lost 0; bases outside the gene matches: 4. CDR3 length: 16 amino acids. CDR3 residues: CASSFATGGSYNEQFF. In DNA, the CDR3 is TGCGCCAGCAGCTTTGCTACAGGGGGCTCCTACAATGAGCAGTTCTTC.